The rows below give T cell receptor beta chains drawn from one sample of a study of identical twins. One entry per CDR3 protein results from TCRdb running MiXCR on the 5' RACE reads. The sample carries a few hundred thousand distinct CDR3 sequences, about 8.3% recorded once. The sample also formed part of further work on yellow fever vaccine responses in identical twins.

The sequencing sample was made of CD8+ T cells sorted from blood. The receptors derive from a woman between 18 and 29 years old in good health. CDR3s include the opening cysteine and the closing phenylalanine or tryptophan. A D gene is named only where the DNA matches it firmly. Expanded clones are given a class, and other clones once, few, many or no size at all.

D	J	V	size	DNA	CDR3
TRBD2	TRBJ2-1	TRBV9	NA	TGTGCCAGCAGCCCCGGGGGGGGTCAGTTCTTC	CASSPGGGQFF
NA	TRBJ2-7	TRBV7-2	NA	TGTGCCAGCAGCGTGTCAGGGGTAATGTTCGACGAGCAGTACTTC	CASSVSGVMFDEQYF
NA	TRBJ2-7	TRBV12-3/TRBV12-4	many	TGTGCCAGCAGTCCGGGGTTCTACGAGCAGTACTTC	CASSPGFYEQYF
NA	TRBJ2-7	TRBV20-1	many	TGCAGTGCTAGAGATACCGCGGGGGCCAGCTACGAGCAGTACTTC	CSARDTAGASYEQYF
TRBD2	TRBJ2-1	TRBV14	NA	TGTGCCAGCAGCCAAGATACTAGCGGGAAAGAATATGAGCAGTTCTTC	CASSQDTSGKEYEQFF
TRBD2	TRBJ2-2	TRBV9	many	TGTGCCAGCAGCGCCCCGATAGCGGGGCTGAACACCGGGGAGCTGTTTTTT	CASSAPIAGLNTGELFF
NA	TRBJ1-4	TRBV28	few	TGTGCCAGCAAACTCTGGGGGAGTAGGGGAGAAAAACTGTTTTTT	CASKLWGSRGEKLFF
NA	TRBJ2-1	TRBV12-3/TRBV12-4	NA	TGTGCCAGCCAACTTGGGTTGGGCAAAGACAATGAGCAGTTCTTC	CASQLGLGKDNEQFF
NA	TRBJ2-2	TRBV12-3/TRBV12-4	many	TGTGCCAGCAGATCAGGGAACACCGGGGAGCTGTTTTTT	CASRSGNTGELFF
NA	TRBJ2-7	TRBV11-2	NA	TGTGCCAGTCACCCGGGACCCAGCTCCTACGAGCAGTACTTC	CASHPGPSSYEQYF
NA	TRBJ1-2	TRBV7-9	few	TGTGCCAGCAGCTCCGGGGAGCTGGGCTACACCTTC	CASSSGELGYTF
TRBD2	TRBJ2-2	TRBV27	few	TGTGCCAGCAGTTGGGGGGGGGGCACCGGGGAGCTGTTTTTT	CASSWGGGTGELFF
TRBD1	TRBJ2-7	TRBV9	few	TGTGCCAGCAGCGCGGGACAGCTAGGTTACGAGCAGTACTTC	CASSAGQLGYEQYF
NA	TRBJ1-1	TRBV4-2	few	TGTGCCAGCAGCCAAGAGTACGGATACACTGAAGCTTTCTTT	CASSQEYGYTEAFF
NA	TRBJ2-5	TRBV5-1	many	TGCGCCAGCAGCTTGGGACTAGAATTTAGTAAAGAGACCCAGTACTTC	CASSLGLEFSKETQYF
TRBD1	TRBJ2-7	TRBV15	NA	TGTGCCACCAGCGGAAAGACAGGGAGCGAGCAGTACTTC	CATSGKTGSEQYF
NA	TRBJ1-5	TRBV28	NA	TGTGCCATACGAGGGCAGGGCAATCAGCCCCAGCATTTT	CAIRGQGNQPQHF
NA	TRBJ2-1	TRBV14	many	TGTGCCAGCAGCCAGCGGGATGCTTACAATGAGCAGTTCTTC	CASSQRDAYNEQFF
TRBD1	TRBJ2-7	TRBV20-1	NA	TGCAGTGCTAGAGGAGGGGGCTTCTACGAGCAGTACTTC	CSARGGGFYEQYF
NA	TRBJ2-2	TRBV29-1	few	TGCAGCGTTGAAGATTGGTCGCAGGGGGCGCGGGGGGGGATCCCAACCGGGGAGCTGTTTTTT	CSVEDWSQGARGGIPTGELFF
TRBD2	TRBJ2-5	TRBV11-2	few	TGTGCCAGCAGCTCCGGCTCTAGCGGGGGGGAAGAGACCCAGTACTTC	CASSSGSSGGEETQYF
NA	TRBJ2-7	TRBV12-3/TRBV12-4	many	TGTGCCAGCAGTCCCAGGGGAGTGGAGCAGTACTTC	CASSPRGVEQYF
NA	TRBJ2-7	TRBV4-1	many	TGCGCCAGCAGCCAAGACGGCCCTGGCTCCTACGAGCAGTACTTC	CASSQDGPGSYEQYF
NA	TRBJ2-7	TRBV5-1	few	TGCGCCAGCAGCCCGCCACGCACCGGGACAAGCTCCTACGAGCAGTACTTC	CASSPPRTGTSSYEQYF